What follows is one T cell receptor (beta chain) and its context. Its antigen remains unknown. Germline assignment: CDR1 MNHNS and CDR2 SASEGT. Losses at the gene ends were 7 bases for V and 14 bases for J; bases not matched to a gene: 19. The CDR3 has 17 residues. The TCR beta cDNA libraries carried unique molecular identifiers. MiXCR was run by TCRdb on the PCR reads, yielding one entry per CDR3 protein. This sample has about 820,000 distinct CDR3 sequences; roughly 58% occur once, and the top ten carry 4% to 5.5%. These data come from a study of post-analysis software for immune sequencing data. Study-wide findings and caveats: Compared with controls, patients had more of roughly 5 TRBV segments, including TRBV5-6, TRBV5-1 and TRBV20-1.

The TCR originated in a girl aged 10 to 17 with multiple sclerosis. The sequenced sample consisted of blood. The chain recombines TRBV6-1 with TRBJ1-6; TRBD1 matches 11 bases. The CDR3 nucleotides read TGTGCCAGCATAGGGCACCGGGACAGGGGGGCAAGGATGACCCTCCACTTT. Amino acid sequence: CASIGHRDRGARMTLHF.